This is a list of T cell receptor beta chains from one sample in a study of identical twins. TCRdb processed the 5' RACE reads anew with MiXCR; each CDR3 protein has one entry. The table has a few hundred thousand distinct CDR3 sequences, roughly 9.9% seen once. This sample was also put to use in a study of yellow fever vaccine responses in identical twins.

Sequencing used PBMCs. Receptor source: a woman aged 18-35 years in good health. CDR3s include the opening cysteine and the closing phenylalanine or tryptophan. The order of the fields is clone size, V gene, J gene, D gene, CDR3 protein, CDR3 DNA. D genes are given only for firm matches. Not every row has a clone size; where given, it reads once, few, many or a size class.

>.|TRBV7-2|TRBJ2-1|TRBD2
CASIFSRTSDEQFF
TGTGCCAGCATCTTTAGTCGGACTAGCGATGAGCAGTTCTTC
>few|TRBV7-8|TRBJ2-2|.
CASSPPGVGATGELFF
TGTGCCAGCAGCCCCCCCGGAGTGGGAGCCACCGGGGAGCTGTTTTTT
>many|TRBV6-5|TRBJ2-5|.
CASSSRQRQETQYF
TGTGCCAGCAGTTCCCGACAGCGCCAAGAGACCCAGTACTTC
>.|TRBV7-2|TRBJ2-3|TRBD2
CASSPRTSGADTQYF
TGTGCCAGCAGCCCTAGGACTAGCGGGGCAGATACGCAGTATTTT
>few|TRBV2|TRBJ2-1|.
CASSGGHSSSYNEQFF
TGTGCCAGCAGTGGAGGACATTCGAGCTCCTACAATGAGCAGTTCTTC
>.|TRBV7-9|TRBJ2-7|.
CASSLEGVYYEQYF
TGTGCCAGCAGCTTAGAAGGGGTCTACTACGAGCAGTACTTC
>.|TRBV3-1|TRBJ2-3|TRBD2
CASSRFQRGGTDTQYF
TGTGCCAGCAGCCGGTTCCAGCGGGGGGGCACAGATACGCAGTATTTT
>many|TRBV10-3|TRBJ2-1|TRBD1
CAISAGNGQGYNEQFF
TGTGCCATCAGTGCAGGCAACGGACAGGGGTACAATGAGCAGTTCTTC
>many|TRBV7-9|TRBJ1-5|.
CASSFGAIQPQHF
TGTGCCAGCAGCTTTGGGGCAATTCAGCCCCAGCATTTT
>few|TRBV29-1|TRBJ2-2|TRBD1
CSVELRGQGNTGELFF
TGCAGCGTTGAACTGAGGGGGCAAGGGAACACCGGGGAGCTGTTTTTT
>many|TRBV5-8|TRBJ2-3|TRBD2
CASSWGLAGPDTQYF
TGTGCCAGCAGCTGGGGACTAGCGGGGCCAGATACGCAGTATTTT
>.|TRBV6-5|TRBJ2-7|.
CASSFSAGLTYEQYF
TGTGCCAGCAGTTTTTCCGCGGGATTGACCTACGAGCAGTACTTC
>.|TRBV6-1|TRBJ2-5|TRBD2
CASSRLAGGGETQYF
TGTGCCAGCAGTAGACTAGCGGGAGGTGGAGAGACCCAGTACTTC
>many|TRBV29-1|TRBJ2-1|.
CSVHDRPGGFF
TGCAGCGTTCACGACAGACCCGGTGGGTTCTTC
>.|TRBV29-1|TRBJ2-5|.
CSVEEGDETQYF
TGCAGCGTTGAAGAGGGGGACGAGACCCAGTACTTC
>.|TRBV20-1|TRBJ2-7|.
CSARHFSSYEQYF
TGCAGTGCTAGACACTTTAGCTCCTACGAGCAGTACTTC
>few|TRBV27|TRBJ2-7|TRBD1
CASRPLQGDHEQYF
TGTGCCAGCAGACCGCTTCAGGGGGACCACGAGCAGTACTTC
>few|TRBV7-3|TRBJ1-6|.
CASSQNRFNSPLHF
TGTGCCAGCAGCCAAAACAGATTTAATTCACCCCTCCACTTT
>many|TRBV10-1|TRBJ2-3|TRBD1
CASSKRQGASTDTQYF
TGCGCCAGCAGTAAGAGACAGGGCGCTTCCACAGATACGCAGTATTTT
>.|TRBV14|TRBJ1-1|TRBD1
CASKKGAANTEAFF
TGTGCCAGCAAAAAGGGGGCTGCGAACACTGAAGCTTTCTTT